These 25 T cell receptor beta chains were sequenced from one sample in a study of response to subunit inactivated influenza vaccine (dated by TCRdb to the late 2010s). The library was generated by RT-PCR. TCRdb names Illumina HiSeq 2500 as the instrument used. TCRdb itself trimmed the public reads at Q25 with fastp, ran MiXCR and retained productive beta chains. For every CDR3 protein sequence, its rows merge into one entry that carries the most common genes and DNA. Recorded for this sample are roughly 760,000 distinct CDR3 sequences; 21% of them occurred a single time. Around 9.6% of the sample is held by the ten biggest clonotypes. The sample here was PBMCs from blood, taken about 5 days after vaccination. These receptors all come from a man aged 50 to 60 who received an inactivated influenza vaccine. Donor details come from another sample of the same person, matched by shared clones.

J is TRBJ2-1 and V is TRBV15, with a possible D match to TRBD2 (6 bases). The germline V gene has CDR1 LNHNV and CDR2 YYDKDF (reference sequence). The CDR3 covers 16 residues. V was pared by 6 bases and J by 4 bases, with 19 bases between. As DNA, the CDR3 is TGTGCCACCAGAGAAGAGGGAGGTATGCGGTACAATGAGCAGTTCTTC. This gives the protein CATREEGGMRYNEQFF.

This clonotype has more than one count but fewer than ten. CDR3 residues: CSAQGLAGDEQYF. In DNA, the CDR3 is TGCAGTGCTCAGGGACTAGCGGGAGACGAGCAGTACTTC. The chain carries TRBV20-1 and TRBJ2-7; 14 positions match TRBD2. The J segment lost 5 bases and the V segment lost 5 bases, leaving 2 bases of the junction unmatched. Per the germline V gene, CDR1 is DFQATT and CDR2 is SNEGSKA (reference sequence). The CDR3 sequence is 13 residues long.

This clonotype was observed once. The V call is TRBV5-1, the J call TRBJ2-6, with 11 bases lining up with TRBD1. The CDR3 contains 19 residues. V shed 4 bases and J 4 bases; nucleotides not matched to a gene: 13. The germline V gene has CDR1 SGHRS and CDR2 YFSETQ. CDR3 residues: CASSERTGGGTAGANVLTF. The CDR3 nucleotides read TGCGCCAGCAGCGAAAGGACAGGGGGCGGGACGGCCGGGGCCAACGTCCTGACTTTC.

This clonotype has more than one count but fewer than ten. The chain has TRBV20-1 and TRBJ1-6, with TRBD1 matching over 10 bases. V lost 0 bases, J lost 7 bases, and 3 bases stayed unmatched. Germline V gene sequence: CDR1 DFQATT, CDR2 SNEGSKA (reference sequence). The CDR3 runs to 15 residues. Written as DNA, the CDR3 is TGCAGTGCTAGAGATCAGGGACAGGGGAATTCACCCCTCCACTTT. It translates to CSARDQGQGNSPLHF.

This clonotype was seen a handful of times. The genes are TRBV6-2 or TRBV6-3 and TRBJ2-7; TRBD2 aligns across 9 bases. With V trimmed by 5 bases and J by 5 bases, 13 bases remained unmatched. CDR1 is MNHEY and CDR2 is SVGEGT in the germline V gene. The CDR3 has 16 residues. The CDR3 spells CASSLPRAGGPDEQYF. In DNA, the CDR3 is TGTGCCAGCAGTCTCCCTAGGGCGGGAGGGCCGGACGAGCAGTACTTC.

In this sample, this clonotype turned up a few times. CDR3 sequence: CASSPEQDFREDTQYF. Written as DNA, the CDR3 is TGCGCCAGCAGTCCGGAGCAGGACTTTCGGGAAGATACGCAGTATTTT. This chain links TRBV4-3 with TRBJ2-3, with D tentatively TRBD2 (5 bases). Between the trimmed V and J ends, which lost 6 bases and 5 bases, there was a span of 21 bases. Germline assignment: CDR1 LGHNA and CDR2 YSLEER. The CDR3 runs 16 residues.

The chain is built from TRBV12-3 or TRBV12-4 and TRBJ2-7; 9 positions match TRBD1. The CDR3 consists of 15 residues. The ends lost 5 bases at V and 1 base at J; junction bases unmatched: 6. CDR3 region: CASSPGTGTSYEQYF. The CDR3 nucleotides read TGTGCCAGCAGTCCCGGGACAGGGACATCCTACGAGCAGTACTTC.

The chain uses TRBV12-3 or TRBV12-4 and TRBJ2-3; maybe TRBD1 (6 bases). There are 12 residues in the CDR3. Trimming removed 7 bases at V and 7 bases at J, with 12 bases between. The CDR3 reads CASKIGGNTQYF. In DNA, the CDR3 is TGTGCCAGCAAAATAGGGGGAAATACGCAGTATTTT.

There are a few counts of this clonotype. This chain joins TRBV4-3 and TRBJ2-3; D gene uncertain. Germline loops: CDR1 LGHNA, CDR2 YSLEER. Between the trimmed V and J ends, which lost 0 bases and 0 bases, there was a span of 7 bases. CDR3 length: 15 residues. CDR3 coding DNA: TGCGCCAGCAGCCAAGACCCAACCAGCACAGATACGCAGTATTTT. It specifies CASSQDPTSTDTQYF.

Only a few counts were recorded for this clonotype. V is TRBV7-6 and J is TRBJ2-5; 8 bases fit TRBD2. The V gene end was trimmed by 2 bases and the J gene end by 5 bases; junction bases not matched to a gene: 13. CDR3 length: 17 amino acids. Germline V gene data show CDR1 as SGHVS and CDR2 as FNYEAQ. This chain's CDR3 is CASSLPRLNSGMETQYF. The CDR3 DNA sequence: TGTGCCAGCAGCTTACCGCGACTAAATAGCGGGATGGAGACCCAGTACTTC. Filled out from reference TRBV7-6 and TRBJ2-5, the complete variable domain reads GAGVSQSPRYKVTKRGQDVALRCDPISGHVSLYWYRQALGQGPEFLTYFNYEAQQDKSGLPNDRFSAERPEGSISTLTIQRTEQRDSAMYRCASSLPRLNSGMETQYFGPGTRLLVL.

J is TRBJ2-5 and V is TRBV9, with D tentatively TRBD2 (7 bases). CDR3 length: 14 amino acids. Trimming took off 2 bases at V and 4 bases at J, with 12 bases between the two ends. Per the germline V gene, CDR1 is SGDLS and CDR2 is YYNGEE. The CDR3: CASSVGGRLETQYF. The CDR3 DNA is TGTGCCAGCAGCGTGGGGGGGCGGTTAGAGACCCAGTACTTC.

This clonotype was observed a handful of times. This chain uses TRBV4-3 with TRBJ2-3; D not certain. The CDR3 has 14 residues. V dropped 1 base and J dropped 2 bases, with 7 bases sitting between them. The V gene's germline CDR1 is LGHNA and CDR2 YSLEER. The CDR3 DNA sequence: TGCGCCAGCAGCCAAGGACTTCACACAGATACGCAGTATTTT. Encoded protein: CASSQGLHTDTQYF.

This sequence joins TRBV20-1 and TRBJ2-7; 12 bases are a match to TRBD2. In germline, CDR1 is DFQATT, CDR2 SNEGSKA (reference sequence). The CDR3 consists of 18 residues. With 6 bases clipped from V and 1 base from J, the junction kept 16 bases outside the gene matches. The CDR3, as DNA: TGCAGTGCAACTACCTACCGTCCTAGCGGGAGGGCTTCCTACGAGCAGTACGTC. Protein sequence: CSATTYRPSGRASYEQYV.

The chain carries TRBV28 and TRBJ2-1, with TRBD2 as a possible D gene (5 bases). Germline V gene lookup returns CDR1 MDHEN and CDR2 SYDVKM. Trimming cost V 1 base and J 8 bases, with 18 bases left between them. CDR3 length equals 16 residues. CDR3 amino acids: CASSLSFVAKGDEQFF. CDR3 in DNA: TGTGCCAGCAGTTTATCTTTCGTAGCGAAAGGAGATGAGCAGTTCTTC.

The CDR3 nucleotides are TGTGCCAGCGGGCGGGACCGGGGGAATGAGCAGTTCTTC. Protein: CASGRDRGNEQFF. The rearrangement uses TRBV11-2 and TRBJ2-1; tentatively, D is TRBD2 (6 bases). Germline assignment: CDR1 SGHAT and CDR2 FQNNGV. CDR3 length: 13 amino acids. The V end lost 8 bases, the J end lost 7 bases, and 15 bases lay between the germline ends.

This clonotype was found a few times. The chain uses TRBV9 and TRBJ2-7; D tentatively reads TRBD1 or TRBD2 (6 bases each). Germline V gives CDR1 SGDLS, CDR2 YYNGEE. The CDR3 consists of 16 residues. V was pared by 3 bases and J by 0 bases, with 16 bases between. CDR3 protein: CASSAGGGKSSYEQYF. CDR3 sequence (DNA): TGTGCCAGCAGCGCCGGGGGCGGAAAGAGCTCCTACGAGCAGTACTTC.

This clonotype has at least ten counts. This chain connects TRBV14 to TRBJ2-1, with 9 bases matching TRBD2. V trimming: 5 bases; J trimming: 2 bases; junction bases outside the gene matches: 4. In germline, CDR1 is SGHDN, CDR2 FVKESK. The CDR3 extends over 15 amino acids. This CDR3 is CASSTWTSAYNEQFF. The CDR3 DNA follows: TGTGCCAGCAGCACCTGGACTAGCGCCTACAATGAGCAGTTCTTC. The entire variable domain, with the rest obtained from reference TRBV14 and TRBJ2-1, is as follows: EAGVTQFPSHSVIEKGQTVTLRCDPISGHDNLYWYRRVMGKEIKFLLHFVKESKQDESGMPNNRFLAERTGGTYSTLKVQPAELEDSGVYFCASSTWTSAYNEQFFGPGTRLTVL.

This chain links TRBV5-1 with TRBJ2-1, with 7 bases lining up with TRBD2. The CDR3 sequence is 17 residues long. CDR1 is SGHRS and CDR2 is YFSETQ in the germline V gene. V lost 0 bases to trimming and J lost 5 bases; unmatched junction nucleotides: 11. CDR3 sequence (DNA): TGCGCCAGCAGCTTGGTTGGGGAGGGGATCCTCAACAATGAGCAGTTCTTC. It translates to CASSLVGEGILNNEQFF. Full variable domain (rest looked up from reference TRBV5-1 and TRBJ2-1): KAGVTQTPRYLIKTRGQQVTLSCSPISGHRSVSWYQQTPGQGLQFLFEYFSETQRNKGNFPGRFSGRQFSNSRSEMNVSTLELGDSALYLCASSLVGEGILNNEQFFGPGTRLTVL.

At least ten counts were recorded for this clonotype. The J gene is TRBJ2-3, the V gene TRBV12-3 or TRBV12-4; D unclear. The length of the CDR3 is 14 residues. V shed 4 bases and J shed 0 bases, with 8 bases lying between them. This CDR3 reads CASSWARSTDTQYF. The CDR3 bases are TGTGCCAGCAGTTGGGCTAGGAGCACAGATACGCAGTATTTT.

This clonotype showed up just a few times. The chain has TRBV6-1 and TRBJ1-1; a weak D match, TRBD1 (5 bases). Trimming stripped 6 bases from V and 1 base from J, with 15 bases between. CDR3 length: 15 residues. Germline CDR1 MNHNS, CDR2 SASEGT. CDR3 loop: CASRISGGGNTEAFF. The CDR3, as DNA: TGTGCCAGCAGGATCAGTGGCGGGGGGAACACTGAAGCTTTCTTT.

This clonotype was found a few times. V and J are TRBV29-1 and TRBJ2-3; D remains ambiguous. The CDR3 runs 10 residues. The V end was cut by 8 bases, the J end by 6 bases, with 9 bases between. CDR1 is SQVTM and CDR2 is ANQGSEA in the germline V gene. The CDR3 protein is CSLSRDTQYF. As DNA, the CDR3 is TGCAGCCTCTCACGGGATACGCAGTATTTT.

The sample holds a few counts of this clonotype. This chain connects TRBV6-1 to TRBJ2-1; 8 bases match TRBD1. J gave up 7 bases and V 6 bases, and 8 bases lay outside the gene matches. The CDR3 is 14 amino acids. Germline V lookup: CDR1 MNHNS, CDR2 SASEGT. The CDR3 nucleotides are TGTGCCAGCAGCCCGACAGGGGCGGGAAATGAGCAGTTCTTC. Residues: CASSPTGAGNEQFF.

This chain links TRBV12-3 or TRBV12-4 with TRBJ2-7, with 11 bases aligning to TRBD2. There are 17 residues in the CDR3. After removal of 7 bases from V and 4 bases from J, the junction contained 15 bases not matched to a gene. CDR3 nucleotides: TGTGCCAGCACGACTAGCGGGACCGGGCGGCTTTTTTACGAGCAGTACTTC. Its translation: CASTTSGTGRLFYEQYF.

The V call is TRBV7-2, the J call TRBJ2-7, with 9 positions matching TRBD2. This CDR3 contains 17 residues. V dropped 5 bases and J dropped 2; count of bases not matched to a gene: 13. CDR1 and CDR2 from the germline V gene are SGHTA and FQGNSA. CDR3 in amino acids: CASSRLRASGVPYEQYF. The CDR3 nucleotides read TGTGCCAGCAGCCGGCTCCGGGCTAGCGGGGTCCCCTACGAGCAGTACTTC.

This clonotype was observed at least ten times. This sequence joins TRBV10-3 and TRBJ1-6; D gene unclear. The CDR3 covers 15 residues. Between the trimmed V and J ends, which lost 8 bases and 10 bases, there was a span of 21 bases. Per the germline V gene, CDR1 is ENHRY and CDR2 is SYGVKD. The CDR3: CAIGSMDRVGSPLHF. The CDR3 DNA sequence: TGTGCCATCGGATCCATGGATCGGGTCGGATCACCCCTCCACTTT.